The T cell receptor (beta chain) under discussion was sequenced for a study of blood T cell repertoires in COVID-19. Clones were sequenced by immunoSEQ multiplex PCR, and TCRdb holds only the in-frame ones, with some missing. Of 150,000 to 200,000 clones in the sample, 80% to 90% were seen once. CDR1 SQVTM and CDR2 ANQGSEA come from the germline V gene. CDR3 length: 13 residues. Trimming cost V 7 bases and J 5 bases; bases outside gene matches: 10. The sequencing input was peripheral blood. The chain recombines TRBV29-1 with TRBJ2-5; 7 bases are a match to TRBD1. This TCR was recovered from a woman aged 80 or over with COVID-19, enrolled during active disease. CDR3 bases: TGCAGCGGTATCCAGGGGGTAGGGGAGACCCAGTACTTC. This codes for CSGIQGVGETQYF. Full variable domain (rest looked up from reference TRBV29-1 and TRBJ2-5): SAVISQKPSRDICQRGTSLTIQCQVDSQVTMMFWYRQQPGQSLTLIATANQGSEATYESGFVIDKFPISRPNLTFSTLTVSNMSPEDSSIYLCSGIQGVGETQYFGPGTRLLVL.